This T cell receptor (beta chain) was found in a study of T-cell reconstitution after alpha-beta-depleted transplantation in children. General study results and limits: T-cell counts and diversity at one year post-transplant came mainly from newly produced T cells. Where alpha-beta T cells came from about two months after transplant was reportedly several hundred expanded graft clones. Surviving recipient T cells and thymic progenitors accounted for the high day-60 TCRbeta diversity observed in some patients.

Germline V lookup: CDR1 LGHDT, CDR2 YNNKEL (reference sequence). V was shortened by 8 bases and J by 3 bases, with 14 bases between the two germline ends. The CDR3 consists of 13 residues. Unique molecular identifiers were incorporated during preparation of the TCRbeta library. MiXCR, run by TCRdb on the PCR reads, gives a single entry per CDR3 protein. The sample lists some 110,000 distinct CDR3 sequences, approximately 10% occurring once. As concerns this clonotype: Its antigen is as yet unknown.

This TCR was recovered from a boy younger than 10 with acute lymphoblastic leukemia, due to receive a stem cell transplant. The sequencing here drew on PBMCs, taken before TCRalphabeta/CD19-depleted stem cell transplant. The chain joins TRBV3-1 to TRBJ2-7; possible D gene TRBD1, 6 bases. CDR3 DNA sequence: TGTGCCAGCGCAGTTGGCAGGGGCTACGAGCAGTACTTC. Translating it yields CASAVGRGYEQYF.